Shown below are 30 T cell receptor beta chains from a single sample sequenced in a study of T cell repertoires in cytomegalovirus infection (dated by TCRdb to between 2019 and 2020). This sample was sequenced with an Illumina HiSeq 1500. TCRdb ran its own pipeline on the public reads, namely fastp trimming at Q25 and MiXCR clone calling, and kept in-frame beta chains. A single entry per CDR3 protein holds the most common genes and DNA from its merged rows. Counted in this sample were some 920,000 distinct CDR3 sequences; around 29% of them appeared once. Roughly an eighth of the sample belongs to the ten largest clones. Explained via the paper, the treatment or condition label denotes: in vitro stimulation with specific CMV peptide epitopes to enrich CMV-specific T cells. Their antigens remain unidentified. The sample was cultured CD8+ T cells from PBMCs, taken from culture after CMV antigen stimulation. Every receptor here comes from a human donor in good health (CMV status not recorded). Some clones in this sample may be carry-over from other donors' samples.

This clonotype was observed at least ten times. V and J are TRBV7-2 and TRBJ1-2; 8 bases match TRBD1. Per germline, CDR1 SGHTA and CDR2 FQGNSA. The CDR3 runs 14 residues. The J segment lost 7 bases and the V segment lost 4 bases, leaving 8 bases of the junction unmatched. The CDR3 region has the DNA TGTGCCAGCAGCTCCAGGACAGGGCAGCCTGGCTACACCTTC. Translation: CASSSRTGQPGYTF. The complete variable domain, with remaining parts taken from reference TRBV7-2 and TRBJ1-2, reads GAGVSQSPSNKVTEKGKDVELRCDPISGHTALYWYRQSLGQGLEFLIYFQGNSAPDKSGLPSDRFSAERTGGSVSTLTIQRTQQEDSAVYLCASSSRTGQPGYTFGSGTRLTVV.

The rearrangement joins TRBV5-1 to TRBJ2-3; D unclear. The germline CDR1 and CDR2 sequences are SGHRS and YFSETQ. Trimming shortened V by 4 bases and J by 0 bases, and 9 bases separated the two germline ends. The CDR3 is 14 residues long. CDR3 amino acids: CASSDTSSTDTQYF. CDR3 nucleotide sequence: TGCGCCAGCAGCGATACTTCTAGCACAGATACGCAGTATTTT.

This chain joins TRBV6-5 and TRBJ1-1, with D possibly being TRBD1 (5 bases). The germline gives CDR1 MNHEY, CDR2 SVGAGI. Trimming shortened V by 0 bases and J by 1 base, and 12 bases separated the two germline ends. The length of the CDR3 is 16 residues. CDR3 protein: CASSYSARGRNTEAFF. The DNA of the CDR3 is TGTGCCAGCAGTTACTCGGCTCGGGGCAGGAACACTGAAGCTTTCTTT.

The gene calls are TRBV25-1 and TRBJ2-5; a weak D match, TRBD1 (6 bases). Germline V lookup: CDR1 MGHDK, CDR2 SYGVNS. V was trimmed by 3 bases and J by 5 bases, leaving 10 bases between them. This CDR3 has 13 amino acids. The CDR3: CASSEGAGETQYF. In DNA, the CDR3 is TGTGCCAGCAGTGAGGGGGCCGGGGAGACCCAGTACTTC.

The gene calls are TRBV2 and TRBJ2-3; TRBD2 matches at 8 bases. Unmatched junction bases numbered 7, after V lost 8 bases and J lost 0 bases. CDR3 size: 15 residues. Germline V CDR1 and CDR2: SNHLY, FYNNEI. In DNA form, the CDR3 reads TGTGCCAGCTTTGGTGAGCGGGGGAGCACAGATACGCAGTATTTT. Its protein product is CASFGERGSTDTQYF.

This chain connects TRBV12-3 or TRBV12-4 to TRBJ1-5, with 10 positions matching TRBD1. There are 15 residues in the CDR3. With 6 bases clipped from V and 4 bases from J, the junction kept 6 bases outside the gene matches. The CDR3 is CASRAGTGVNQPQHF. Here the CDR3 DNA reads TGTGCCAGCAGGGCCGGGACAGGGGTTAATCAGCCCCAGCATTTT.

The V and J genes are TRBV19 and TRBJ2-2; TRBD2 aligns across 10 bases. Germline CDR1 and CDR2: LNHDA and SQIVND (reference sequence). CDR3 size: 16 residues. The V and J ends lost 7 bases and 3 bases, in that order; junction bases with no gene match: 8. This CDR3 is CASTPLAGADTGELFF. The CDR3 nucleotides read TGTGCCAGTACCCCCCTAGCGGGGGCCGACACCGGGGAGCTGTTTTTT.

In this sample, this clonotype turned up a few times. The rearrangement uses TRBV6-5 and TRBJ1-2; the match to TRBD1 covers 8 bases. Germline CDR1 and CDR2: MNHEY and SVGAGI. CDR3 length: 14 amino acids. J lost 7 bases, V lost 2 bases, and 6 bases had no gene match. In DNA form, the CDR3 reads TGTGCCAGCAGTTACGATGGCAGGGGGCCTGGCTACACCTTC. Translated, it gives CASSYDGRGPGYTF.

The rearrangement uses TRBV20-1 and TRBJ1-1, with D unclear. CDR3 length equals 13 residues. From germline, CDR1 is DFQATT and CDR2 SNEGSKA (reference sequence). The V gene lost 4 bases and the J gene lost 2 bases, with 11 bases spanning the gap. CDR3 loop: CSATIPGNTEAFF. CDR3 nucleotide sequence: TGCAGTGCTACAATTCCAGGCAACACTGAAGCTTTCTTT.

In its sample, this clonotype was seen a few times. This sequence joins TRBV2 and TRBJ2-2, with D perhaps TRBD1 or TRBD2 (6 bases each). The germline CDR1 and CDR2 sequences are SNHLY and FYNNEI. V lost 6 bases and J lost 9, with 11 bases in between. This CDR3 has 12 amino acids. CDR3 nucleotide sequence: TGTGCCAGCAGAGGGGGGCGAAGGGAGCTGTTTTTT. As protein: CASRGGRRELFF. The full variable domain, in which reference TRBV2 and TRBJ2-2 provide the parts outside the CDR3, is EPEVTQTPSHQVTQMGQEVILRCVPISNHLYFYWYRQILGQKVEFLVSFYNNEISEKSEIFDDQFSVERPDGSNFTLKIRSTKLEDSAMYFCASRGGRRELFFGEGSRLTVL.

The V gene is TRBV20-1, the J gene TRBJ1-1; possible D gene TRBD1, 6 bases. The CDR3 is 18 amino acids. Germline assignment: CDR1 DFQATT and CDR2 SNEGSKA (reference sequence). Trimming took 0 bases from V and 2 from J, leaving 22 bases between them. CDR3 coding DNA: TGCAGTGCTAGAGATCGACTGATCAGGGGTCGTGGAAACACTGAAGCTTTCTTT. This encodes CSARDRLIRGRGNTEAFF.

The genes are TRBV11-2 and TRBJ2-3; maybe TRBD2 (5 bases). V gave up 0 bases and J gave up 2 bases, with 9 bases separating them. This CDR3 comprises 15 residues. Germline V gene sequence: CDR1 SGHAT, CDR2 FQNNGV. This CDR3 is CASSLDGEPTDTQYF. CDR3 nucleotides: TGTGCCAGCAGCTTAGACGGGGAACCCACAGATACGCAGTATTTT.

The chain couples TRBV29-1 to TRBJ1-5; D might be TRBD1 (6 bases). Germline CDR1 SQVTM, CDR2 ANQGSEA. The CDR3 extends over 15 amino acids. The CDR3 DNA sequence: TGCAGGATGAAGGGGGGCCGACTTAGCAATCAGCCCCAGCATTTT. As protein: CRMKGGRLSNQPQHF.

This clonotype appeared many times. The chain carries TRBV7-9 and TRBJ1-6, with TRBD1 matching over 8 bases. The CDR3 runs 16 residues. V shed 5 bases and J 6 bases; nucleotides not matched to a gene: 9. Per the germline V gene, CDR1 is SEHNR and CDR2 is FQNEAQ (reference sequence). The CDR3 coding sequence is TGTGCCAGCAGCCCGACAGGGGAAGGAAGTAATTCACCCCTCCACTTT. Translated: CASSPTGEGSNSPLHF. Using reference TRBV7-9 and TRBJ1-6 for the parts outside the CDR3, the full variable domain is DTGVSQNPRHKITKRGQNVTFRCDPISEHNRLYWYRQTLGQGPEFLTYFQNEAQLEKSRLLSDRFSAERPKGSFSTLEIQRTEQGDSAMYLCASSPTGEGSNSPLHFGNGTRLTVT.

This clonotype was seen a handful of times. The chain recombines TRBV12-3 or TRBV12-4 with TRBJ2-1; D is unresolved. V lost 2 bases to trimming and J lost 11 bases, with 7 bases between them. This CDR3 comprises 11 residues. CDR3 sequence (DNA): TGTGCCAGCAGTTTACGGGTCCAGCAGTTCTTC. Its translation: CASSLRVQQFF.

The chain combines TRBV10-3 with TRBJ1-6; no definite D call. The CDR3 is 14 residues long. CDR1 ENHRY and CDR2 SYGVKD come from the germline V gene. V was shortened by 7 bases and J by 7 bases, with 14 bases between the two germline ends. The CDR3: CAITSDGRNSPLHF. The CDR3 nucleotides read TGTGCCATCACGAGTGACGGCCGAAATTCACCCCTCCACTTT.

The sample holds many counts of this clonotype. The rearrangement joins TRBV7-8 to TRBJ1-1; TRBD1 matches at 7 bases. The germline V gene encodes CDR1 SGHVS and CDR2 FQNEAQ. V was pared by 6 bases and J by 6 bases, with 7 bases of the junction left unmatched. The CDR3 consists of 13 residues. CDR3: CASRSRGTAEAFF. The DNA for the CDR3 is TGTGCCAGCAGGTCCAGAGGGACAGCTGAAGCTTTCTTT.

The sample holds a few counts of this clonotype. CDR3 nucleotides: TGCAGTGCTACGAAAGGGGGGATAGGGGCTTACAATGAGCAGTTCTTC. Protein sequence: CSATKGGIGAYNEQFF. This chain uses TRBV20-1 with TRBJ2-1; tentatively, D is TRBD1 or TRBD2 (6 bases each). Per germline, CDR1 DFQATT and CDR2 SNEGSKA (reference sequence). The CDR3 spans 16 residues. The V and J ends lost 4 bases and 4 bases respectively, with 20 bases between them.

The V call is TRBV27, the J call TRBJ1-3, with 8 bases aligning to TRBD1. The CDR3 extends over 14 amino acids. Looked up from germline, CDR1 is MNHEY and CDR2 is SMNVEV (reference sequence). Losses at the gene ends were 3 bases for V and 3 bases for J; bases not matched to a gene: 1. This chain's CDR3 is CASSFGQGGNTIYF. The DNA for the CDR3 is TGTGCCAGCAGTTTTGGACAGGGTGGAAACACCATATATTTT.

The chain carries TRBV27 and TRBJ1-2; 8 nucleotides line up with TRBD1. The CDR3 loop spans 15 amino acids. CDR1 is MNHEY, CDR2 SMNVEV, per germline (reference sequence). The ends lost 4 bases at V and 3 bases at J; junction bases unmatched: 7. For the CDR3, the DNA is TGTGCCAGCAGTTCCCGGACAGGGAATTACTATGGCTACACCTTC. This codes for CASSSRTGNYYGYTF.

In nucleotides, the CDR3 is TGTGCCAGCCGGCCTGCGGGACAGAACCAAGAGACCCAGTACTTC. Protein: CASRPAGQNQETQYF. The chain has TRBV28 and TRBJ2-5, with a weak D call TRBD1 (7 bases). Germline lookup yields CDR1 MDHEN and CDR2 SYDVKM. V shed 8 bases and J shed 0 bases, with 16 bases lying between them. The CDR3 has 15 residues.

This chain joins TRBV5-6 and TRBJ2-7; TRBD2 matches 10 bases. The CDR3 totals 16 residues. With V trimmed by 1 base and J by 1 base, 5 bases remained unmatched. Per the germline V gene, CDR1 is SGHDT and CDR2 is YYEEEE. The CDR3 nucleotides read TGTGCCAGCAGCTTGATTAGCGGGGGGCGTTCCTACGAGCAGTACTTC. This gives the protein CASSLISGGRSYEQYF.

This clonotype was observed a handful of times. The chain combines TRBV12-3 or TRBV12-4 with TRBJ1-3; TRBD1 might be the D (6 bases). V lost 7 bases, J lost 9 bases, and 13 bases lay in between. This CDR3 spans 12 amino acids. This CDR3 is CASTPDSSTIYF. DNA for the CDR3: TGTGCCAGCACCCCGGACAGTTCCACCATATATTTT.

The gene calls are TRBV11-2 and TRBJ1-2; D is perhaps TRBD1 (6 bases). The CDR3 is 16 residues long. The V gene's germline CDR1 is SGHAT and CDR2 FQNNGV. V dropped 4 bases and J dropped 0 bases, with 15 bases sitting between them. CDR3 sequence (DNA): TGTGCCAGCAGCTCCGGGGGGGGCTCGGCTAACTATGGCTACACCTTC. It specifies CASSSGGGSANYGYTF. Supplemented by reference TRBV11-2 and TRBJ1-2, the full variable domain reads EAGVAQSPRYKIIEKRQSVAFWCNPISGHATLYWYQQILGQGPKLLIQFQNNGVVDDSQLPKDRFSAERLKGVDSTLKIQPAKLEDSAVYLCASSSGGGSANYGYTFGSGTRLTVV.

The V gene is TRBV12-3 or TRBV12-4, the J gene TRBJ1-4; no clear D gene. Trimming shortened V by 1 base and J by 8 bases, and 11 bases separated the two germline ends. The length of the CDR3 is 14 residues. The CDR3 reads CASSLDGFREKLFF. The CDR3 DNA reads TGTGCCAGCAGTTTAGATGGGTTTAGGGAAAAACTGTTTTTT.

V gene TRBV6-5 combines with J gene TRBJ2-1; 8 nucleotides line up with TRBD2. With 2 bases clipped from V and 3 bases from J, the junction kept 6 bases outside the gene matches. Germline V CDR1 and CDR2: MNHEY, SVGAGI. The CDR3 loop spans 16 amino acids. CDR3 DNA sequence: TGTGCCAGCAGTTACGGCGCAGCGGGGGACTACAATGAGCAGTTCTTC. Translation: CASSYGAAGDYNEQFF.

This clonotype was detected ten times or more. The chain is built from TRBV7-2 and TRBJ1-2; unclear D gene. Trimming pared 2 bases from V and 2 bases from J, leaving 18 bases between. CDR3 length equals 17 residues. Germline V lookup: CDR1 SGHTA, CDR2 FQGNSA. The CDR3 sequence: CASSLRSPYEGNYGYTF. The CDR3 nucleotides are TGTGCCAGCAGCTTACGGTCCCCCTATGAAGGGAACTATGGCTACACCTTC.

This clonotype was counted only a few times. DNA of the CDR3: TGTGCCAGCAGTTCCGGGAGTGGGGATTATGGCTACACCTTC. Translating it yields CASSSGSGDYGYTF. V is TRBV7-2 and J is TRBJ1-2; D uncertain. Looked up from germline, CDR1 is SGHTA and CDR2 is FQGNSA. V was pared by 6 bases and J by 5 bases, with 16 bases between. The CDR3 is 14 amino acids.

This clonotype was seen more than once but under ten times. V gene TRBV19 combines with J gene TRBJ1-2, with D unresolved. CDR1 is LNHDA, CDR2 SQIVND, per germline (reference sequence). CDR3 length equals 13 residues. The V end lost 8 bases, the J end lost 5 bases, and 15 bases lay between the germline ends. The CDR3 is CASGEPGGYGYTF. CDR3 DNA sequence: TGTGCCAGTGGTGAACCCGGTGGATATGGCTACACCTTC.

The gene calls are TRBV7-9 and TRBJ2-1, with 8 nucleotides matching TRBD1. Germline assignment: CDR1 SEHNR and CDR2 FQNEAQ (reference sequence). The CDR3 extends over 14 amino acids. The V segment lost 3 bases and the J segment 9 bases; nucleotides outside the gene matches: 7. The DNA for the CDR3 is TGTGCCAGCAGCTTCGGGACAGGACACATTGAGCAGTTCTTC. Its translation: CASSFGTGHIEQFF.